These 10 T cell receptor beta chains originate from one sample sequenced in a study of neurological immune-mediated disorders. TCRdb itself ran the 5' RACE reads through MiXCR, one entry per CDR3 protein. The sample shows tens of thousands of distinct CDR3 sequences, less than 15% of them seen only once. Sequencing was performed on PBMCs. These TCRs come from a woman aged 45-65 years in good health.

The sample holds many counts of this clonotype. This chain joins TRBV3-1 and TRBJ1-2; maybe TRBD1 (5 bases). The V gene's germline CDR1 is LGHDT and CDR2 YNNKEL (reference sequence). This CDR3 region has 15 residues. V was clipped by 3 bases and J by 6 bases, with 17 bases between them. The CDR3 coding sequence is TGTGCCAGCAGCCATCAGGGCGCAGGGAGGAATGGCTACACCTTC. It specifies CASSHQGAGRNGYTF.

A note on this clonotype: This could be a read error, since a much larger clone is one nucleotide away. The chain employs TRBV29-1 and TRBJ2-7, with 9 bases matching TRBD1. V lost 6 bases and J lost 6; bases outside the gene matches: 9. Germline V CDR1 and CDR2: SQVTM, ANQGSEA. This CDR3 has 13 residues. The CDR3 nucleotides read TGCAGCGTCGGTGCCGGGACAGGGTGCGAGCAGTACTTC. Translating gives CSVGAGTGCEQYF.

This clonotype was observed at least ten times. CDR3 loop: CASRETQGTWVQETQYF. The CDR3 nucleotides read TGTGCCAGCAGGGAAACACAGGGGACCTGGGTACAAGAGACCCAGTACTTC. The J gene is TRBJ2-5, the V gene TRBV7-8; 7 nucleotides agree with TRBD1. The junction had 15 bases not matched to a gene; V was cut back by 6 bases and J by 2 bases. This CDR3 region has 17 residues. CDR1 is SGHVS and CDR2 is FQNEAQ in the germline V gene.

This clonotype was detected many times. The CDR3 coding sequence is TGTGCCAGCAGCTTTAAAGGGGCAGACACCGGGGAGCTGTTTTTT. Encoded protein: CASSFKGADTGELFF. This chain uses TRBV5-5 with TRBJ2-2, with D perhaps TRBD1 (5 bases). The germline V gene encodes CDR1 SGHKS and CDR2 YYEKEE (reference sequence). The CDR3 runs 15 residues. Trimming took off 2 bases at V and 3 bases at J, with 11 bases between the two ends.

This clonotype was counted many times. The chain combines TRBV20-1 with TRBJ2-3; D is uncertain. Germline assignment: CDR1 DFQATT and CDR2 SNEGSKA (reference sequence). The CDR3 has 12 amino acids. The germline V and J ends were trimmed by 2 bases and 8 bases, with 11 bases remaining between them. The CDR3 here is CSARFLRGTQYF. CDR3 DNA: TGCAGTGCTAGATTTTTGCGCGGTACGCAGTATTTT.

In its sample, this clonotype was seen many times. The J gene is TRBJ1-5, the V gene TRBV7-2; D uncertain. V shed 8 bases and J shed 10 bases, with 18 bases lying between them. The germline V gene encodes CDR1 SGHTA and CDR2 FQGNSA. The CDR3 extends over 13 amino acids. The CDR3 loop reads CASSPEFGGPQHF. CDR3 bases: TGTGCCAGCTCCCCGGAGTTTGGTGGACCCCAGCATTTT.

In this sample, this clonotype turned up a few times. The chain recombines TRBV3-1 with TRBJ1-5, with TRBD1 as a possible D gene (6 bases). Trimming cost V 0 bases and J 6 bases, with 9 bases left between them. The germline CDR1 and CDR2 sequences are LGHDT and YNNKEL (reference sequence). CDR3 length: 14 residues. CDR3 nucleotide sequence: TGTGCCAGCAGCCAAGATACAGGGAGTCAGCCCCAGCATTTT. Its protein product is CASSQDTGSQPQHF.

The chain joins TRBV6-1 to TRBJ2-7; no reliable D call. Between the trimmed V and J ends, which lost 7 bases and 1 base, there was a span of 14 bases. The V gene's germline CDR1 is MNHNS and CDR2 SASEGT. This CDR3 contains 14 residues. The CDR3: CASKKTMDSYEQYF. CDR3 bases: TGTGCCAGCAAAAAAACGATGGATTCCTACGAGCAGTACTTC.

This clonotype was recorded many times. CDR3: CAISESVGLYNEQFF. In DNA, the CDR3 is TGTGCCATCAGTGAGTCGGTCGGCCTTTACAATGAGCAGTTCTTC. The chain uses TRBV10-3 and TRBJ2-1; D is ambiguous. V lost 0 bases to trimming and J lost 4 bases, with 10 bases between them. Germline V gene sequence: CDR1 ENHRY, CDR2 SYGVKD. The CDR3 spans 15 residues.

This clonotype was seen repeatedly, ten times or more. V gene TRBV6-1 combines with J gene TRBJ2-4; D gene ambiguous. This CDR3 comprises 15 residues. V shed 1 base and J shed 2 bases, with 9 bases lying between them. Germline V gives CDR1 MNHNS, CDR2 SASEGT. The DNA of the CDR3 is TGTGCCAGCAGTGAAGTAACCAGCACCAAAAACATTCAGTACTTC. The encoded protein is CASSEVTSTKNIQYF.